Presented here are 29 T cell receptor beta chains from one specimen sequenced in a study of cytomegalovirus exposure and HLA in healthy donors. TCRdb's table, derived via immunoSEQ multiplex PCR, lists solely in-frame clones and lacks some. The sample yields about 360,000 clones, roughly 90% seen once. The sample comprised PBMCs. Source of these receptors: a woman aged 18-35 years in good health and CMV-seronegative.

The CDR3 DNA is TGCGCCAGCAGCCTGTACCCGGGACAGGGGGTAACCCCGAGGGAGGGCGAGCAGTACTTC. This encodes CASSLYPGQGVTPREGEQYF. J is TRBJ2-7 and V is TRBV5-1; 11 bases agree with TRBD1. Losses at the gene ends were 4 bases for V and 6 bases for J; bases not matched to a gene: 24. Germline CDR1 reads SGHRS; CDR2 reads YFSETQ. The length of the CDR3 is 20 residues.

V gene TRBV2 combines with J gene TRBJ2-7; 11 bases are a match to TRBD1. V gave up 7 bases and J gave up 2 bases; unmatched junction bases: 10. Germline assignment: CDR1 SNHLY and CDR2 FYNNEI. The length of the CDR3 is 16 residues. CDR3 in DNA: TGTGCCAGCATTGAGACCCTGGGACAGGGGGCCTACGAGCAGTACTTC. Its translation is CASIETLGQGAYEQYF.

The chain is built from TRBV11-2 and TRBJ2-7; TRBD1 matches at 9 bases. Germline V gives CDR1 SGHAT, CDR2 FQNNGV. The CDR3 is 15 amino acids. The V segment lost 4 bases and the J segment 3 bases; nucleotides outside the gene matches: 7. This CDR3 is CASSSGQGGHYEQYF. The CDR3 DNA reads TGTGCCAGCAGCTCGGGACAGGGCGGGCACTACGAGCAGTACTTC.

V and J are TRBV10-3 and TRBJ2-3, with a tentative D call TRBD2 (7 bases). CDR1 and CDR2 (germline): ENHRY, SYGVKD. The CDR3 runs to 18 residues. V dropped 6 bases and J dropped 8 bases, with 30 bases sitting between them. DNA of the CDR3: TGTGCCATCAGGACGGGGACTCTCCAGGGGACCGGGGAGGGTACGCAGTATTTT. It encodes CAIRTGTLQGTGEGTQYF.

The rearrangement uses TRBV9 and TRBJ2-1, with 11 bases aligning to TRBD2. The germline V gene encodes CDR1 SGDLS and CDR2 YYNGEE. CDR3 length: 17 residues. Germline trimming cut 4 bases from V and 5 bases from J; bases unmatched to any gene: 11. The DNA of the CDR3 is TGTGCCAGCAGCCAAAAAGCTAGCGGGGGGCGGGACAATGAGCAGTTCTTC. Its protein product is CASSQKASGGRDNEQFF.

This clone was counted once. This chain joins TRBV7-9 and TRBJ1-4; unclear D gene. From germline, CDR1 is SEHNR and CDR2 FQNEAQ (reference sequence). The CDR3 is 16 amino acids. V dropped 0 bases and J dropped 8 bases, with 16 bases sitting between them. CDR3 amino acids: CASSLAGRLLGEKLFF. Here the CDR3 DNA reads TGTGCCAGCAGCTTAGCGGGCCGGCTGTTGGGCGAAAAACTGTTTTTT.

The gene calls are TRBV6-5 and TRBJ2-5, with unresolved D. Germline V gene sequence: CDR1 MNHEY, CDR2 SVGAGI. V was trimmed by 6 bases and J by 5 bases, leaving 10 bases between them. This CDR3 has 12 residues. The CDR3 region has the DNA TGTGCCAGCAGGGATGGGCCGGAGACCCAGTACTTC. Amino acids: CASRDGPETQYF.

The chain links TRBV4-1 to TRBJ2-2; TRBD2 aligns across 7 bases. V shed 5 bases, J shed 6 bases, and the junction held 3 bases outside the gene matches. Germline lookup yields CDR1 MGHRA and CDR2 YSYEKL. This CDR3 spans 13 amino acids. This CDR3 is CASSGLVAGELFF. Here the CDR3 DNA reads TGCGCCAGCAGCGGACTAGTGGCCGGGGAGCTGTTTTTT.

V is TRBV6-1 and J is TRBJ2-1; TRBD2 matches at 13 bases. Germline V gene lookup returns CDR1 MNHNS and CDR2 SASEGT. V was pared by 8 bases and J by 7 bases, with 5 bases of the junction left unmatched. The CDR3 sequence is 14 residues long. The DNA of the CDR3 is TGTGCCAGCTTCCCGGGACTAGCGGGAAATGAGCAGTTCTTC. It encodes CASFPGLAGNEQFF.

The rearrangement uses TRBV9 and TRBJ2-3; 11 nucleotides align to TRBD2. Trimming took 6 bases from V and 2 from J; bases not matched to a gene: 11. The CDR3 runs to 17 residues. Germline-derived CDR1 and CDR2 are SGDLS and YYNGEE. The CDR3 region has the DNA TGTGCCAGCACCAGGGGGCTAGCGGGGGGCTCCACAGATACGCAGTATTTT. Residues: CASTRGLAGGSTDTQYF.

The chain is built from TRBV7-8 and TRBJ2-5; the D is unclear. Germline V gene data show CDR1 as SGHVS and CDR2 as FQNEAQ. The CDR3 has 11 amino acids. The V end lost 3 bases, the J end lost 5 bases, and 4 bases lay between the germline ends. The CDR3 protein is CASSFRETQYF. The CDR3 DNA reads as TGTGCCAGCAGCTTCAGGGAGACCCAGTACTTC. The variable domain in full, completed from reference TRBV7-8 and TRBJ2-5, reads GAGVSQSPRYKVAKRGQDVALRCDPISGHVSLFWYQQALGQGPEFLTYFQNEAQLDKSGLPSDRFFAERPEGSVSTLKIQRTQQEDSAVYLCASSFRETQYFGPGTRLLVL.

The V call is TRBV6-6, the J call TRBJ1-1, with 9 bases that match TRBD1. V shed 7 bases, J shed 7 bases, and the junction held 10 bases outside the gene matches. The germline V gene has CDR1 MNHNY and CDR2 SVGAGI (reference sequence). This CDR3 is 14 amino acids long. The CDR3 DNA follows: TGTGCCAGCACCATACAGGGGGCGCGTATTGAAGCTTTCTTT. It encodes CASTIQGARIEAFF.

This chain uses TRBV27 with TRBJ2-7, with D possibly matching TRBD2 (5 bases). CDR1 and CDR2 from the germline V gene are MNHEY and SMNVEV (reference sequence). This CDR3 spans 13 amino acids. Trimming shortened V by 6 bases and J by 7 bases, and 16 bases separated the two germline ends. CDR3 in amino acids: CASSPPGWREQYF. In nucleotides, the CDR3 is TGTGCCAGCAGCCCCCCAGGATGGAGGGAGCAGTACTTC.

This chain joins TRBV5-4 and TRBJ2-2; 16 bases are shared with TRBD2. The CDR3 contains 18 residues. V was pared by 4 bases and J by 4 bases, with 7 bases of the junction left unmatched. CDR1 SGHNT and CDR2 YYREEE come from the germline V gene (reference sequence). This CDR3 is CASSPGTSGRAPTGELFF. The CDR3 coding sequence is TGTGCCAGCAGCCCCGGGACTAGCGGGAGGGCCCCCACCGGGGAGCTGTTTTTT. Combining the CDR3 with reference TRBV5-4 and TRBJ2-2 gives the whole variable domain ETGVTQSPTHLIKTRGQQVTLRCSSQSGHNTVSWYQQALGQGPQFIFQYYREEENGRGNFPPRFSGLQFPNYSSELNVNALELDDSALYLCASSPGTSGRAPTGELFFGEGSRLTVL.

This clone was picked up one time. This rearrangement joins TRBV30 to TRBJ1-4, with no clear D. V was cut by 5 bases and J by 7 bases, with 14 bases left in between. The CDR3 runs 13 residues. The germline V gene has CDR1 GTSNPN and CDR2 SVGIG (reference sequence). The CDR3 here is CAWAPGATEKLFF. CDR3 nucleotide sequence: TGTGCCTGGGCCCCGGGTGCTACTGAAAAACTGTTTTTT.

This clone has only a few counts. In DNA form, the CDR3 reads TGCAGCGCCTCAGGGTCGAACACTGAAGCTTTCTTT. Residues: CSASGSNTEAFF. The chain is built from TRBV29-1 and TRBJ1-1, with a weak D call TRBD1 (5 bases). The germline V gene encodes CDR1 SQVTM and CDR2 ANQGSEA. V was clipped by 7 bases and J by 1 base, with 10 bases between them. This CDR3 is 12 amino acids long. The whole variable domain, filled in from reference TRBV29-1 and TRBJ1-1, reads SAVISQKPSRDICQRGTSLTIQCQVDSQVTMMFWYRQQPGQSLTLIATANQGSEATYESGFVIDKFPISRPNLTFSTLTVSNMSPEDSSIYLCSASGSNTEAFFGQGTRLTVV.

The chain recombines TRBV10-2 with TRBJ1-1; D unclear. The length of the CDR3 is 13 residues. CDR1 is WSHSY and CDR2 is SAAADI in the germline V gene. V was shortened by 5 bases and J by 6 bases, with 13 bases between the two germline ends. The CDR3 DNA sequence: TGCGCCAGCAGTCTTAGCCGAGTCGCTGAAGCTTTCTTT. Its translation: CASSLSRVAEAFF.

This chain connects TRBV25-1 to TRBJ2-1; 10 positions agree with TRBD2. The germline V gene encodes CDR1 MGHDK and CDR2 SYGVNS. After removal of 4 bases from V and 6 bases from J, the junction contained 6 bases not matched to a gene. This CDR3 comprises 15 residues. The CDR3 nucleotides are TGTGCCAGCAGTGCTCTAGCGGGAGAGGGCAATGAGCAGTTCTTC. Its translation: CASSALAGEGNEQFF.

The chain combines TRBV6-1 with TRBJ2-7, with D possibly being TRBD1 (5 bases). The V gene's germline CDR1 is MNHNS and CDR2 SASEGT. This CDR3 region has 16 residues. Deletions cut 2 bases from V and 0 bases from J, with 14 bases between. The CDR3 coding sequence is TGTGCCAGCAGTGAAATCGGCGCAGGGTACTCCTACGAGCAGTACTTC. Translation gives CASSEIGAGYSYEQYF.

This clone was found a few times. V is TRBV7-9 and J is TRBJ2-7; possible D gene TRBD2, 6 bases. V lost 5 bases to trimming and J lost 6 bases, with 14 bases between them. CDR3 length: 13 amino acids. Germline V gene data show CDR1 as SEHNR and CDR2 as FQNEAQ (reference sequence). DNA for the CDR3: TGTGCCAGCAGCACAACTAGACTAGGCGAGCAGTACTTC. Translated, it gives CASSTTRLGEQYF.

This CDR3 reads CASSPTAVGVDEQFF. DNA for the CDR3: TGTGCCAGCAGCCCTACAGCGGTTGGGGTGGATGAGCAGTTCTTC. V usage is TRBV7-3 and J usage is TRBJ2-1, with TRBD2 as a possible D gene (5 bases). The germline gives CDR1 SGHTA, CDR2 FQGTGA. V gave up 5 bases and J gave up 8 bases, with 19 bases separating them. The CDR3 contains 15 residues.

The CDR3 reads CASRPTGADGYTF. CDR3 DNA sequence: TGTGCCAGCAGACCCACAGGGGCTGATGGCTACACCTTC. The chain has TRBV6-1 and TRBJ1-2; 7 bases fit TRBD1. Unmatched junction bases numbered 7, after V lost 6 bases and J lost 6 bases. The CDR3 sequence is 13 residues long. Per the germline V gene, CDR1 is MNHNS and CDR2 is SASEGT.

V usage is TRBV6-5 and J usage is TRBJ2-7, with 8 bases matching TRBD2. Germline assignment: CDR1 MNHEY and CDR2 SVGAGI. The CDR3 has 15 amino acids. V was pared by 4 bases and J by 5 bases, with 10 bases of the junction left unmatched. CDR3 in DNA: TGTGCCAGCAGTTGGTCGAGCGGGAGCGGGAACGAGCAGTACTTC. Protein product: CASSWSSGSGNEQYF.

V and J are TRBV27 and TRBJ2-3, with a weak D call TRBD2 (6 bases). From germline, CDR1 is MNHEY and CDR2 SMNVEV (reference sequence). The germline V and J ends were trimmed by 3 bases and 3 bases, with 13 bases remaining between them. CDR3 length: 15 residues. The CDR3 protein is CASSFSGFGTDTQYF. The CDR3, as DNA: TGTGCCAGCAGTTTTAGCGGCTTCGGGACAGATACGCAGTATTTT.

J is TRBJ2-5 and V is TRBV2, with 7 nucleotides matching TRBD1. Germline loops: CDR1 SNHLY, CDR2 FYNNEI. V gave up 5 bases and J gave up 0 bases; unmatched junction bases: 6. The CDR3 loop spans 15 amino acids. The CDR3 DNA is TGTGCCAGCAGTCCTAGCAGGGGGTACCAAGAGACCCAGTACTTC. Protein sequence: CASSPSRGYQETQYF.

The V and J genes are TRBV5-1 and TRBJ2-2; 9 bases fit TRBD2. Germline CDR1 reads SGHRS; CDR2 reads YFSETQ. The CDR3 consists of 16 residues. Trimming took 1 base from V and 6 from J; bases not matched to a gene: 7. CDR3 amino acids: CASSLRSGGKAGELFF. CDR3 sequence (DNA): TGCGCCAGCAGCTTGCGGAGCGGGGGGAAGGCCGGGGAGCTGTTTTTT.

The chain links TRBV19 to TRBJ1-2; 7 bases align to TRBD1. The CDR3 spans 15 residues. V gave up 3 bases and J gave up 5 bases; unmatched junction bases: 9. The germline gives CDR1 LNHDA, CDR2 SQIVND (reference sequence). CDR3 sequence: CASSILRDRTYGYTF. The CDR3 nucleotides read TGTGCCAGTAGTATTTTACGGGACAGAACATATGGCTACACCTTC.

The V gene is TRBV28, the J gene TRBJ1-2; 12 nucleotides match TRBD1. There are 16 residues in the CDR3. CDR1 and CDR2 from the germline V gene are MDHEN and SYDVKM. Unmatched junction bases numbered 7, after V lost 4 bases and J lost 4 bases. DNA of the CDR3: TGTGCCAGCAGTTCAACCGGGACAGGGGGCGGCTATGGCTACACCTTC. This gives the protein CASSSTGTGGGYGYTF.

This chain joins TRBV6-5 and TRBJ1-5; TRBD1 matches 8 bases. The length of the CDR3 is 15 residues. CDR1 is MNHEY and CDR2 is SVGAGI in the germline V gene. V was clipped by 6 bases and J by 3 bases; unmatched bases: 7. Here the CDR3 reads CASRPTDRVNQPQHF. The CDR3 bases are TGTGCCAGCAGACCTACGGACAGGGTCAATCAGCCCCAGCATTTT.